The 18 T cell receptor beta chains in this list originate from one sample, sequenced in a study of blood T cell repertoires in COVID-19. Generated by immunoSEQ multiplex PCR, the TCRdb table keeps only in-frame clones and is missing some. The sample includes about 150,000 clones, 82% of them seen just once. Sequenced sample: peripheral blood. These receptors were obtained from a human donor with acute or convalescent COVID-19. The donor label of this sample is uncertain.

The chain has TRBV7-9 and TRBJ2-1, with 13 nucleotides matching TRBD2. The CDR3 has 16 residues. Trimming at V came to 3 bases and at J to 7 bases, leaving 6 bases not matched to a gene. CDR1 is SEHNR and CDR2 is FQNEAQ in the germline V gene (reference sequence). This CDR3 reads CASSLGTSGALNEQFF. CDR3 nucleotide sequence: TGTGCCAGCAGCTTGGGGACTAGCGGGGCTTTAAATGAGCAGTTCTTC. Supplemented by reference TRBV7-9 and TRBJ2-1, the full variable domain reads DTGVSQNPRHKITKRGQNVTFRCDPISEHNRLYWYRQTLGQGPEFLTYFQNEAQLEKSRLLSDRFSAERPKGSFSTLEIQRTEQGDSAMYLCASSLGTSGALNEQFFGPGTRLTVL.

The chain carries TRBV7-9 and TRBJ2-2; D is possibly TRBD2 (6 bases). Germline-derived CDR1 and CDR2 are SEHNR and FQNEAQ (reference sequence). The V gene lost 5 bases and the J gene lost 3 bases, with 10 bases spanning the gap. There are 14 residues in the CDR3. The CDR3 here is CASSQREHTGELFF. DNA of the CDR3: TGTGCCAGCAGCCAACGGGAGCACACCGGGGAGCTGTTTTTT.

The chain employs TRBV10-1 and TRBJ2-5; perhaps TRBD2 as D (5 bases). From germline, CDR1 is WNHNN and CDR2 SYGVQD (reference sequence). The CDR3 has 13 amino acids. V was cut by 3 bases and J by 7 bases, with 12 bases left in between. The CDR3 spells CASSEGPRGTQYF. The CDR3 region has the DNA TGCGCCAGCAGTGAAGGACCTCGGGGGACCCAGTACTTC.

Details on this clone: The sample holds other DNA sequences that translate to the same CDR3. This sequence joins TRBV18 and TRBJ2-5, with 7 bases fitting TRBD1. Germline lookup yields CDR1 KGHSH and CDR2 LQKENI. The length of the CDR3 is 15 residues. J lost 2 bases, V lost 1 base, and 4 bases had no gene match. CDR3 amino acids: CASSPRGGPQETQYF. In DNA, the CDR3 is TGTGCCAGCTCACCACGAGGGGGCCCACAAGAGACCCAGTACTTC.

The V and J genes are TRBV5-1 and TRBJ2-5; maybe TRBD2 (5 bases). Deletions cut 1 base from V and 0 bases from J, with 10 bases between. Germline CDR1 is SGHRS and CDR2 is YFSETQ. There are 15 residues in the CDR3. Here the CDR3 DNA reads TGCGCCAGCAGCTTGAGTCCGGGGTACCAAGAGACCCAGTACTTC. It encodes CASSLSPGYQETQYF.

CDR3 bases: TGCAGTGCTAGTTGGCGGGGGGCCTACAATGAGCAGTTCTTC. Amino acid sequence: CSASWRGAYNEQFF. The chain couples TRBV20-1 to TRBJ2-1; TRBD2 aligns across 8 bases. The CDR3 length is 14 residues. V lost 3 bases, J lost 2 bases, and 3 bases stayed unmatched. Germline V lookup: CDR1 DFQATT, CDR2 SNEGSKA (reference sequence).

This clone was counted a single time. V and J are TRBV19 and TRBJ1-5; TRBD1 aligns across 8 bases. The V and J ends lost 7 bases and 4 bases, in that order; junction bases with no gene match: 6. This CDR3 region has 14 residues. CDR1 and CDR2 (germline): LNHDA, SQIVND (reference sequence). CDR3 region: CASTLTGGNQPQHF. CDR3 in DNA: TGTGCCAGTACCCTAACAGGGGGAAATCAGCCCCAGCATTTT.

The chain combines TRBV5-1 with TRBJ1-6; the match to TRBD1 covers 8 bases. From germline, CDR1 is SGHRS and CDR2 YFSETQ. V gave up 5 bases and J gave up 3 bases; unmatched junction bases: 1. This CDR3 spans 14 amino acids. The chain's CDR3 is CASRTGVYNSPLHF. The CDR3 nucleotides are TGCGCCAGCAGGACAGGGGTCTATAATTCACCCCTCCACTTT.

The rearrangement joins TRBV5-1 to TRBJ2-1, with 10 bases identical to TRBD2. CDR3 length equals 15 residues. Trimming removed 5 bases from V and 7 bases from J; junction bases left unmatched: 9. Germline CDR1 and CDR2: SGHRS and YFSETQ. The CDR3 DNA reads as TGCGCCAGCAGACGACAAGCGGGGGGGCTAAATGAGCAGTTCTTC. Protein sequence: CASRRQAGGLNEQFF.

The chain is built from TRBV15 and TRBJ1-5; D gene unclear. There are 17 residues in the CDR3. CDR1 LNHNV and CDR2 YYDKDF come from the germline V gene (reference sequence). Trimming took off 1 base at V and 1 base at J, with 14 bases between the two ends. In DNA form, the CDR3 reads TGTGCCACCAGCAGAGGATCTGCGGCGGGAAGCAATCAGCCCCAGCATTTT. It yields the protein CATSRGSAAGSNQPQHF. The whole variable domain, filled in from reference TRBV15 and TRBJ1-5, reads DAMVIQNPRYQVTQFGKPVTLSCSQTLNHNVMYWYQQKSSQAPKLLFHYYDKDFNNEADTPDNFQSRRPNTSFCFLDIRSPGLGDTAMYLCATSRGSAAGSNQPQHFGDGTRLSIL.

The gene calls are TRBV7-9 and TRBJ1-3; TRBD1 is a possible D gene (6 bases). V was trimmed by 5 bases and J by 0 bases, leaving 11 bases between them. Germline CDR1 SEHNR, CDR2 FQNEAQ (reference sequence). CDR3 length equals 15 residues. CDR3 region: CASSPDRPSGNTIYF. The CDR3 coding sequence is TGTGCCAGCAGCCCAGACAGGCCCTCTGGAAACACCATATATTTT.

This clone occurred a few times. The sample contains more than one DNA sequence encoding this CDR3. The chain combines TRBV6-5 with TRBJ2-1; 7 nucleotides agree with TRBD1. V lost 0 bases and J lost 4; bases outside the gene matches: 6. CDR3 length: 16 amino acids. CDR1 and CDR2 from the germline V gene are MNHEY and SVGAGI. The CDR3 nucleotides are TGTGCCAGCAGTTACTCGAATAGGGGGCCATACAATGAGCAGTTCTTC. Protein sequence: CASSYSNRGPYNEQFF.

The V call is TRBV11-2, the J call TRBJ1-1; D perhaps matches TRBD1 (6 bases). V was clipped by 0 bases and J by 3 bases, with 11 bases between them. Germline V gene data show CDR1 as SGHAT and CDR2 as FQNNGV. The length of the CDR3 is 15 residues. CDR3 nucleotides: TGTGCCAGCAGCTTAGAGCCTGGACAGCACACTGAAGCTTTCTTT. This sequence encodes CASSLEPGQHTEAFF.

J is TRBJ1-4 and V is TRBV4-3, with 12 bases that match TRBD1. V shed 1 base, J shed 0 bases, and the junction held 0 bases outside the gene matches. The CDR3 extends over 17 amino acids. The V gene's germline CDR1 is LGHNA and CDR2 YSLEER. The CDR3 loop reads CASSQGDRGPTNEKLFF. For the CDR3, the DNA is TGCGCCAGCAGCCAAGGGGACAGGGGGCCAACTAATGAAAAACTGTTTTTT.

The chain has TRBV21-1 and TRBJ2-7; TRBD1, the table's D call, was not compared with the DNA. TRBV21-1 is noted as a pseudogene. The CDR3 runs to 15 residues. Here the CDR3 DNA reads TGTGCCAGCCAAAAACGTGGTGGGCAGTTATACGAGCAGTACTTC. Translation gives CASQKRGGQLYEQYF.

V gene TRBV4-3 combines with J gene TRBJ2-5; maybe TRBD2 (6 bases). The V gene lost 0 bases and the J gene lost 4 bases, with 18 bases spanning the gap. This CDR3 spans 17 amino acids. Germline CDR1 LGHNA, CDR2 YSLEER. CDR3 DNA: TGCGCCAGCAGCCAAGAGTGGCGGGGTACCTTGGGAGAGACCCAGTACTTC. Translated, it gives CASSQEWRGTLGETQYF.

There are a few counts of this clone. The chain employs TRBV3-1 (or the pseudogene TRBV3-2) and TRBJ2-3; no firm D call. Deletions cut 6 bases from V and 2 bases from J, with 9 bases between. The CDR3 has 13 residues. CDR1 and CDR2 from the germline V gene are LGHDT and YNNKEL (reference sequence). The CDR3 DNA sequence: TGTGCCAGCAGTCCCTTACTCACAGATACGCAGTATTTT. This codes for CASSPLLTDTQYF.

Only a few counts were recorded for this clone. CDR3 protein: CASSQDPLWDRGHLNTYEQYF. CDR3 coding DNA: TGCGCCAGCAGCCAAGATCCGTTGTGGGACAGGGGCCACCTAAATACCTACGAGCAGTACTTC. The rearrangement joins TRBV4-1 to TRBJ2-7, with 10 positions matching TRBD1. The CDR3 totals 21 residues. CDR1 is MGHRA, CDR2 YSYEKL, per germline. V shed 0 bases and J 2 bases; nucleotides not matched to a gene: 19.